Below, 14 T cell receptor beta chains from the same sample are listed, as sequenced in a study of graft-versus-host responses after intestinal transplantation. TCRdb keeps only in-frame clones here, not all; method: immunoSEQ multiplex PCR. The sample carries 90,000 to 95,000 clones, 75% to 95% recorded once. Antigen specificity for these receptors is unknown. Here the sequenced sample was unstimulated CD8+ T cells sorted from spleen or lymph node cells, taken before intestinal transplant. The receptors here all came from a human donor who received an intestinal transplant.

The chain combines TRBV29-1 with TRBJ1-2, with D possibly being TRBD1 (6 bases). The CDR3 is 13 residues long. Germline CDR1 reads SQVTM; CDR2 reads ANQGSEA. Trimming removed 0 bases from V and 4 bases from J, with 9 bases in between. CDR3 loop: CSVEDPDSYGYTF. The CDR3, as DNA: TGCAGCGTTGAAGACCCGGACAGCTATGGCTACACCTTC.

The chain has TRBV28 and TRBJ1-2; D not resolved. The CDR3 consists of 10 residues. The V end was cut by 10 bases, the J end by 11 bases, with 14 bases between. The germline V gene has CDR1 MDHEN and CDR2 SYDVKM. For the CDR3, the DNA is TGTGCCACCTCGAGCCGGGGTTACACCTTC. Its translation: CATSSRGYTF.

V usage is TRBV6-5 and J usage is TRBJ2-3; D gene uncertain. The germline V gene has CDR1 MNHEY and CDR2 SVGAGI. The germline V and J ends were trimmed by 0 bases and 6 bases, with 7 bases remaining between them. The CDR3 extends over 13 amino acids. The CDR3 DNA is TGTGCCAGCAGTTACTCACACCCGGATACGCAGTATTTT. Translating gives CASSYSHPDTQYF.

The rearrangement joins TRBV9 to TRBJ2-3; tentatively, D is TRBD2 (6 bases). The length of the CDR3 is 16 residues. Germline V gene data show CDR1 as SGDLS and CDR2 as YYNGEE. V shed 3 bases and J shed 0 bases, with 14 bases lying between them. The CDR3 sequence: CASSEGGPSSTDTQYF. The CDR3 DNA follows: TGTGCCAGCAGCGAAGGAGGGCCCTCTAGCACAGATACGCAGTATTTT.

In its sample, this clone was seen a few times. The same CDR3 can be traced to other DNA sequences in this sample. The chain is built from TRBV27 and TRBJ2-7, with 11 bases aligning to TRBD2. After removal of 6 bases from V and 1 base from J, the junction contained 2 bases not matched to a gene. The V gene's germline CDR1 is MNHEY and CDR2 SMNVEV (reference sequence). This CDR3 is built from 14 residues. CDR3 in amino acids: CASRVAGGSYEQYF. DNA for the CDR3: TGTGCCAGCAGGGTAGCGGGGGGGTCCTACGAGCAGTACTTC.

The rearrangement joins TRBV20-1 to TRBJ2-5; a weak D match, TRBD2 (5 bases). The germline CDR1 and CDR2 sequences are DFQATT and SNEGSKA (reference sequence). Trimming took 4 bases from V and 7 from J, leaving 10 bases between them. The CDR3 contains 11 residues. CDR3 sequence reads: CSANPAGTQYF. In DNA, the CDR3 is TGCAGTGCTAATCCGGCGGGGACCCAGTACTTC.

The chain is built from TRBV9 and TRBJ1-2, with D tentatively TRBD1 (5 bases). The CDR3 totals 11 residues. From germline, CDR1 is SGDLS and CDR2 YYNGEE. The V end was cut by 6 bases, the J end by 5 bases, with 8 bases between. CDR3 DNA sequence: TGTGCCAGCACAGGGTTGTATGGCTACACCTTC. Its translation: CASTGLYGYTF.

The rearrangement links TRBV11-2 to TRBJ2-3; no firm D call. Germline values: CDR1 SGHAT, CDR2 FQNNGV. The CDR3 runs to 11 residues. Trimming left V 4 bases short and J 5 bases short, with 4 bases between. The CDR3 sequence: CASSSLDTQYF. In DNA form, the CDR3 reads TGTGCCAGCAGCTCCCTAGATACGCAGTATTTT. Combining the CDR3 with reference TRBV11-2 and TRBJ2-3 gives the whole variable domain EAGVAQSPRYKIIEKRQSVAFWCNPISGHATLYWYQQILGQGPKLLIQFQNNGVVDDSQLPKDRFSAERLKGVDSTLKIQPAKLEDSAVYLCASSSLDTQYFGPGTRLTVL.

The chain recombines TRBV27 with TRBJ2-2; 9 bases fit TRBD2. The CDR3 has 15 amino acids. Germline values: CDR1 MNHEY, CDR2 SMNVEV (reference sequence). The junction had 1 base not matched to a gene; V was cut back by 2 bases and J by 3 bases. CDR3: CASSLAGGHTGELFF. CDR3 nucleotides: TGTGCCAGCAGTTTAGCGGGGGGGCACACCGGGGAGCTGTTTTTT.

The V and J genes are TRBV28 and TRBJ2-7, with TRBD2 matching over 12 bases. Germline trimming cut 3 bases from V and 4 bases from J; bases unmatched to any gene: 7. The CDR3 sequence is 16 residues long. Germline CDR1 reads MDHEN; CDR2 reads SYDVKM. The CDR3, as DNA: TGTGCCAGCAGTTTCCCCACGACTAGCGGGAGATACGAGCAGTACTTC. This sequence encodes CASSFPTTSGRYEQYF.

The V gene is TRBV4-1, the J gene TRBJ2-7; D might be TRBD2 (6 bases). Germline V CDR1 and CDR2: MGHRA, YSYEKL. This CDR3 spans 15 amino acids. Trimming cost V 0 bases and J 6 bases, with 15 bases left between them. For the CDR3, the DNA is TGCGCCAGCAGCCAAGATTGGTGGGGGGTCGGCGAGCAGTACTTC. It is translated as CASSQDWWGVGEQYF.

This chain's CDR3 is CASSGLGTGDYGYTF. In DNA, the CDR3 is TGTGCCAGCAGCGGATTGGGGACAGGGGACTATGGCTACACCTTC. The genes are TRBV9 and TRBJ1-2; TRBD1 aligns across 10 bases. The J segment lost 3 bases and the V segment lost 3 bases, leaving 5 bases of the junction unmatched. The germline V gene encodes CDR1 SGDLS and CDR2 YYNGEE. The CDR3 is made up of 15 amino acids.

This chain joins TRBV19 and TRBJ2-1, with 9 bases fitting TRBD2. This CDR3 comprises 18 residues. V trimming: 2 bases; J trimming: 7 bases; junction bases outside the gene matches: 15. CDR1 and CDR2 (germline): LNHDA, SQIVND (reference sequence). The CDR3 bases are TGTGCCAGTAGTATATCGATCGGCGGGGGGGAATATATAAATGAGCAGTTCTTC. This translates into CASSISIGGGEYINEQFF.

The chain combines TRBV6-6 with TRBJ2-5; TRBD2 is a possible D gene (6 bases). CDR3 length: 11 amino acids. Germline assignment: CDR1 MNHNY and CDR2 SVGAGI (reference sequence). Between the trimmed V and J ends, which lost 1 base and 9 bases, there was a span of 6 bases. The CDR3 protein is CASSYWGAQYF. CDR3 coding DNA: TGTGCCAGCAGTTACTGGGGGGCCCAGTACTTC.